The present entry profiles one T cell receptor beta chain with its context. The antigen is unknown. Per the germline V gene, CDR1 is MNHEY and CDR2 is SVGAGI. This CDR3 region has 13 residues. The germline V and J ends were trimmed by 4 bases and 5 bases, with 9 bases remaining between them. This sample is drawn from a study of OX40 agonist ivuxolimab in advanced cancers. Some clones are missing from TCRdb's copy, which holds only in-frame ones; the method was immunoSEQ multiplex PCR. The sample lists more than 70,000 clones; 93% were seen once. Broader study findings: Among T cells, CD8+ cells averaged more expanded clones than CD4+ cells. Among expanded peripheral T cells, antigen specificity went undetermined. Among the lowest levels of clonal expansion were found in partial responders at 0.1-3.0 mg/kg.

Systemic immunosuppression or a history of autoimmune disease excluded patients. The source of this sequence is an adult with an advanced solid tumor such as melanoma, head and neck, liver or kidney cancer. The gene calls are TRBV6-5 and TRBJ2-1; D not resolved. The sequenced sample was CD4+ or CD8+ T cells sorted from blood, obtained in a trial of the OX40 agonist ivuxolimab. CDR3 loop: CASSFYGNNEQFF. The CDR3 coding sequence is TGTGCCAGCAGTTTCTACGGTAACAATGAGCAGTTCTTC.